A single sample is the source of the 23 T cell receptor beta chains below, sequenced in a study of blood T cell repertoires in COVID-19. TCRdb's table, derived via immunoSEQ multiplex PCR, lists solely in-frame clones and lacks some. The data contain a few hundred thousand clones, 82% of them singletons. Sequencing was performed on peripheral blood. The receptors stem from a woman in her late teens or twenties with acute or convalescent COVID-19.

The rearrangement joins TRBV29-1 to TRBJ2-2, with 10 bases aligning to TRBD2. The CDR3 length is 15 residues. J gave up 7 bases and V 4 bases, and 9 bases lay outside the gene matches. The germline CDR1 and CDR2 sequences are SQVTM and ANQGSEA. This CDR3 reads CSVGRAGGRSGELFF. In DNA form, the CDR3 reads TGCAGCGTTGGAAGAGCGGGAGGGCGTAGCGGGGAGCTGTTTTTT.

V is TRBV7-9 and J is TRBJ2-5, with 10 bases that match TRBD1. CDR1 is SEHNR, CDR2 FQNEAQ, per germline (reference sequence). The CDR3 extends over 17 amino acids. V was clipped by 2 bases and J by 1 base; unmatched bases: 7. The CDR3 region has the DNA TGTGCCAGCAGCTTACTTGGACAGGGGGTGCCCCAAGAGACCCAGTACTTC. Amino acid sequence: CASSLLGQGVPQETQYF.

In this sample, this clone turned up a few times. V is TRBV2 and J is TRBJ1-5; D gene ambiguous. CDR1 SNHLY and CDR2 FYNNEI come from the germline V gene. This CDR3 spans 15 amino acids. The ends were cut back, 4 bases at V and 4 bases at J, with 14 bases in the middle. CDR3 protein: CASSVHILANQPQHF. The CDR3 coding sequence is TGTGCCAGCAGTGTTCATATCTTAGCAAATCAGCCCCAGCATTTT.

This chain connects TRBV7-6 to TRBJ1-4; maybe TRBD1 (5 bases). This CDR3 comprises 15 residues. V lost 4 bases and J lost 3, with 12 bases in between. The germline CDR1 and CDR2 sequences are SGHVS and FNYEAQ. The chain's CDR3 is CASSSAGIANEKLFF. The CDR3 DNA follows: TGTGCCAGCAGCTCCGCAGGGATTGCTAATGAAAAACTGTTTTTT.

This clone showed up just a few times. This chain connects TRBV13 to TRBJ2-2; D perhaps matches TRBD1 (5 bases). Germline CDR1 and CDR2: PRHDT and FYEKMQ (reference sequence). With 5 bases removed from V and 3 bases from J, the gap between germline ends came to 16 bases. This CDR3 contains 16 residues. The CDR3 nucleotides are TGTGCCAGCAGCCGATTAGGAGTCAGGGACACCGGGGAGCTGTTTTTT. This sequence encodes CASSRLGVRDTGELFF.

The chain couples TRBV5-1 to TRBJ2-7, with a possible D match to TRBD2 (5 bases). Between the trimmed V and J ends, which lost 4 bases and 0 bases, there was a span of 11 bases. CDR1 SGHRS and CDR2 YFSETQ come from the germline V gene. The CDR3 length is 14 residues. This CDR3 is CASSALGNSYEQYF. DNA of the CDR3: TGCGCCAGCAGCGCGCTCGGGAACTCCTACGAGCAGTACTTC. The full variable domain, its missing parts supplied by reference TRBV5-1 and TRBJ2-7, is KAGVTQTPRYLIKTRGQQVTLSCSPISGHRSVSWYQQTPGQGLQFLFEYFSETQRNKGNFPGRFSGRQFSNSRSEMNVSTLELGDSALYLCASSALGNSYEQYFGPGTRLTVT.

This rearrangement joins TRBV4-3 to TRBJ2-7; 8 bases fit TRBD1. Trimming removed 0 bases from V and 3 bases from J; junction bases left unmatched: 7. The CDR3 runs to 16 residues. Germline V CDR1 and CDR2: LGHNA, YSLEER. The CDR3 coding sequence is TGCGCCAGCAGCCAAGATTCCCTTGGACAGGGCTACGAGCAGTACTTC. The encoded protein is CASSQDSLGQGYEQYF.

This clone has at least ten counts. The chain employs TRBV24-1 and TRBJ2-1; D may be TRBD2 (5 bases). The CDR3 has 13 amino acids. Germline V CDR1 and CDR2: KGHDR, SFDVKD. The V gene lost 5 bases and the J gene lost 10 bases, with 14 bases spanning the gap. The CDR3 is CATSGILAGEQFF. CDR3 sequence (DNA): TGTGCCACCAGTGGAATCCTAGCTGGGGAGCAGTTCTTC.

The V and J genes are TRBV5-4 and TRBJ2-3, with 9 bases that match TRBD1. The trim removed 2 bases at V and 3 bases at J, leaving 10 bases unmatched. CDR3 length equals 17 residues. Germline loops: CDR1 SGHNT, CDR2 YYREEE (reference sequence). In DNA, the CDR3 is TGTGCCAGCAGCTTACCCCAGGACAGGGGCCCAACAGATACGCAGTATTTT. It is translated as CASSLPQDRGPTDTQYF.

CDR3 protein: CASSHTQGPTSTDTQYF. DNA for the CDR3: TGTGCCAGCAGCCACACACAGGGGCCGACTAGCACAGATACGCAGTATTTT. The rearrangement joins TRBV5-5 to TRBJ2-3; 7 bases align to TRBD1. This CDR3 has 17 amino acids. Losses at the gene ends were 4 bases for V and 0 bases for J; bases not matched to a gene: 11. Germline V gene data show CDR1 as SGHKS and CDR2 as YYEKEE (reference sequence).

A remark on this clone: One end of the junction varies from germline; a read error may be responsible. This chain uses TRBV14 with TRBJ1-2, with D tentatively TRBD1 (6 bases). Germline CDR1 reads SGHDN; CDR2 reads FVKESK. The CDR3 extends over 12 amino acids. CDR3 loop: CASSQGGGPASF. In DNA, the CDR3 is TGTGCCAGCAGCCAAGGTGGGGGCCCAGCCTCTTTC.

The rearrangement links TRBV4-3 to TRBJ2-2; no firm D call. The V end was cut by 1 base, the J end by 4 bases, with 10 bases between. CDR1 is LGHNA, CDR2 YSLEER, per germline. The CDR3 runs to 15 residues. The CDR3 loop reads CASSQVAGGTGELFF. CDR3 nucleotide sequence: TGCGCCAGCAGCCAAGTCGCAGGTGGCACCGGGGAGCTGTTTTTT.

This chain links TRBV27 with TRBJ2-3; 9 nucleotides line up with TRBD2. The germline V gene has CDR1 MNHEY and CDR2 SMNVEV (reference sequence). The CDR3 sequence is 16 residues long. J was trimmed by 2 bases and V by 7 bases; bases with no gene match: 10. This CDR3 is CASTSILAGFTDTQYF. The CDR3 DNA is TGTGCCAGCACCTCCATCCTAGCGGGATTCACAGATACGCAGTATTTT.

CDR3 loop: CATSDPLAGERYNEQFF. The DNA of the CDR3 is TGTGCCACCAGTGACCCCCTAGCGGGAGAACGTTACAATGAGCAGTTCTTC. The chain combines TRBV24-1 with TRBJ2-1; 10 bases are shared with TRBD2. The length of the CDR3 is 17 residues. Unmatched junction bases numbered 9, after V lost 4 bases and J lost 4 bases. The germline V gene has CDR1 KGHDR and CDR2 SFDVKD.

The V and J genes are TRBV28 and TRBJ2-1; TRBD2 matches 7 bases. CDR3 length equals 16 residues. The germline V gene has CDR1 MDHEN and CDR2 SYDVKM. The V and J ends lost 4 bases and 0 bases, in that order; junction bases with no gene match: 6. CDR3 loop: CASSWEGALSYNEQFF. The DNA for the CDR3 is TGTGCCAGCAGTTGGGAGGGAGCCCTCTCCTACAATGAGCAGTTCTTC. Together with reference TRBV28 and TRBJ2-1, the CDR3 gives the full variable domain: DVKVTQSSRYLVKRTGEKVFLECVQDMDHENMFWYRQDPGLGLRLIYFSYDVKMKEKGDIPEGYSVSREKKERFSLILESASTNQTSMYLCASSWEGALSYNEQFFGPGTRLTVL.

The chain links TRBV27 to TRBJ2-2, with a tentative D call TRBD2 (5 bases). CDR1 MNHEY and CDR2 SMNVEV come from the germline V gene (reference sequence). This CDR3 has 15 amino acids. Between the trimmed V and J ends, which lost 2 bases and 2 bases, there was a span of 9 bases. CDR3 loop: CASSLMAGNTGELFF. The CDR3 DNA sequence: TGTGCCAGCAGTTTAATGGCGGGTAACACCGGGGAGCTGTTTTTT.

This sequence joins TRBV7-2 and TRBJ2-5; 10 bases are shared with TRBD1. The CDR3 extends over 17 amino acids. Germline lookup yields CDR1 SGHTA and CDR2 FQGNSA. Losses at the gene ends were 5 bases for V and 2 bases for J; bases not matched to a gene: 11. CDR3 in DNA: TGTGCCAGCAGCGGATTGACAGGGGGCAAGGGGCAAGAGACCCAGTACTTC. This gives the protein CASSGLTGGKGQETQYF.

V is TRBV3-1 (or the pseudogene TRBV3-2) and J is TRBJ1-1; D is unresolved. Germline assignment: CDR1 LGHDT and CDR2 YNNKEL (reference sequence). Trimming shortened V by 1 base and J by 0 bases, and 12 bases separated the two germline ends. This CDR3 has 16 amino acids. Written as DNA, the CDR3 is TGTGCCAGCAGCCAAGGCTTTACGGGTCTGAACACTGAAGCTTTCTTT. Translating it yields CASSQGFTGLNTEAFF.

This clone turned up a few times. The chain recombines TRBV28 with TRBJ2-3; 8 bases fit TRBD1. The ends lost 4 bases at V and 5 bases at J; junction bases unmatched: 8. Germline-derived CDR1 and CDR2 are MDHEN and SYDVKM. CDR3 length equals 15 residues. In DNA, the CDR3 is TGTGCCAGCAGTTCCCCGGCAGGGGGCGGAGATACGCAGTATTTT. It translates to CASSSPAGGGDTQYF.

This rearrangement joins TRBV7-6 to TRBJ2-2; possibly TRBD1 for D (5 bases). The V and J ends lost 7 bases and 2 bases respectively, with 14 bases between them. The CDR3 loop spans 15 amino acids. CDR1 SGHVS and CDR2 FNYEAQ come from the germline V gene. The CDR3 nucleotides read TGTGCCAGCACCCAAGCAGGGTCCAACACCGGGGAGCTGTTTTTT. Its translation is CASTQAGSNTGELFF.

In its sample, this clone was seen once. The CDR3 DNA follows: TGTGCCAGCAGTGACGGGCAGCATAATTCACCCCTCCACTTT. The encoded protein is CASSDGQHNSPLHF. The chain links TRBV6-4 to TRBJ1-6, with D unresolved. The germline CDR1 and CDR2 sequences are MRHNA and SNTAGT. CDR3 size: 14 residues. Trimming pared 2 bases from V and 5 bases from J, leaving 7 bases between.

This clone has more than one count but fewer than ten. CDR3 nucleotides: TGCGCCAGCAGCCCCCAGGGTTACAGAAACACCATATATTTT. Amino acid sequence: CASSPQGYRNTIYF. J is TRBJ1-3 and V is TRBV5-1; D might be TRBD1 (5 bases). Between the trimmed V and J ends, which lost 4 bases and 5 bases, there was a span of 13 bases. The CDR3 is 14 residues long. Germline V lookup: CDR1 SGHRS, CDR2 YFSETQ. The variable domain in full, completed from reference TRBV5-1 and TRBJ1-3, reads KAGVTQTPRYLIKTRGQQVTLSCSPISGHRSVSWYQQTPGQGLQFLFEYFSETQRNKGNFPGRFSGRQFSNSRSEMNVSTLELGDSALYLCASSPQGYRNTIYFGEGSWLTVV.

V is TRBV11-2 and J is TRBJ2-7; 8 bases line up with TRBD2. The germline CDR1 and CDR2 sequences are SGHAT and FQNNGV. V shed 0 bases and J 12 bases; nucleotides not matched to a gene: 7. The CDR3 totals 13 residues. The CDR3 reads CASSLDPSGSRYF. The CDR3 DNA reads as TGTGCCAGCAGCTTAGATCCAAGCGGGAGTCGGTACTTC.